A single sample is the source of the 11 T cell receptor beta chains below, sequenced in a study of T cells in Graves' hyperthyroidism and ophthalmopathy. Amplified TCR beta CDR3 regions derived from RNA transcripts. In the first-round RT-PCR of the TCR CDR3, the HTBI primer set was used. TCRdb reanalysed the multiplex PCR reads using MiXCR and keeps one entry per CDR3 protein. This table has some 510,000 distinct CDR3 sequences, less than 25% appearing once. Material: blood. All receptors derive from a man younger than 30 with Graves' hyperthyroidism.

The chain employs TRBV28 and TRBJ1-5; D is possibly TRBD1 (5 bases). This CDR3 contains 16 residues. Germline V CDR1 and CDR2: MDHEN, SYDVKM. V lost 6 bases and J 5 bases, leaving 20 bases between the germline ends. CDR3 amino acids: CASSLHVGANYQPQHF. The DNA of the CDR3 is TGTGCCAGCAGCTTGCACGTCGGGGCGAATTATCAGCCCCAGCATTTT.

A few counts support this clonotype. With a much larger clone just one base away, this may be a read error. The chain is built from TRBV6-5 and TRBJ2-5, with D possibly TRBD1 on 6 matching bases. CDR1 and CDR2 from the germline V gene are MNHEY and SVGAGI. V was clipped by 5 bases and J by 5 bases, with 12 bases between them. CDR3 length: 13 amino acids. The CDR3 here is CASSIYRAETQYF. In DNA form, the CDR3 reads TGTGCCAGCAGTATATACAGGGCTGAGACCCAGTACTTC.

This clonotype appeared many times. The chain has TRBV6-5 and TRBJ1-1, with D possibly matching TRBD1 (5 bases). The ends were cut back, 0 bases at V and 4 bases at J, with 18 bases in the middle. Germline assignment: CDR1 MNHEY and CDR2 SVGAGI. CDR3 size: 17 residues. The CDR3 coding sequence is TGTGCCAGCAGTTACTCACCGGAGGGGTCATTCAGCACTGAAGCTTTCTTT. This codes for CASSYSPEGSFSTEAFF.

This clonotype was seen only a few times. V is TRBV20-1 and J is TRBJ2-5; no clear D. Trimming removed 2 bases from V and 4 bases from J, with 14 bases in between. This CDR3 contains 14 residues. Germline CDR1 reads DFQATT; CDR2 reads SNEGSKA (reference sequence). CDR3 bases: TGCAGTGCTAGATACGGCTTACCGGCAGAGACCCAGTACTTC. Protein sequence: CSARYGLPAETQYF.

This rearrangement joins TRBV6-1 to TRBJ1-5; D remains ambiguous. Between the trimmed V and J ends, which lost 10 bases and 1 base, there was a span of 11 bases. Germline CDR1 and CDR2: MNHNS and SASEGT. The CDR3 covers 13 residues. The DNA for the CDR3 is TGTGCCACGTTGGCCGCCAGCAATCAGCCCCAGCATTTT. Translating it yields CATLAASNQPQHF.

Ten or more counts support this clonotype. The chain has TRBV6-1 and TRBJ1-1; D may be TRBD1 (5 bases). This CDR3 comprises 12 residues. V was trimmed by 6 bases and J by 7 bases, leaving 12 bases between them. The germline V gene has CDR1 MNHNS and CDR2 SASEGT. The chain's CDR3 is CASSSGGNEAFF. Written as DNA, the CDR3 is TGTGCCAGCAGCTCCGGGGGAAATGAAGCTTTCTTT.

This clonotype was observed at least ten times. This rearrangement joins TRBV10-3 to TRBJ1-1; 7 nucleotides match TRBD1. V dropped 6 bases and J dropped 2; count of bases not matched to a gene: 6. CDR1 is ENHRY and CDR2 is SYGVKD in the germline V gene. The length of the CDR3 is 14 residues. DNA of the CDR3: TGTGCCATCAGAGCCGGGACAGCTAACACTGAAGCTTTCTTT. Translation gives CAIRAGTANTEAFF.

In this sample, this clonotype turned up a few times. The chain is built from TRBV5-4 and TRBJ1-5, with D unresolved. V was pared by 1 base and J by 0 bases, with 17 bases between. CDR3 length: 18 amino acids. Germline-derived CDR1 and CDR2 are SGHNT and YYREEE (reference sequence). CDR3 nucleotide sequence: TGTGCCAGCAGCTTGATAGGGATCGGCGGGTATAGCAATCAGCCCCAGCATTTT. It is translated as CASSLIGIGGYSNQPQHF.

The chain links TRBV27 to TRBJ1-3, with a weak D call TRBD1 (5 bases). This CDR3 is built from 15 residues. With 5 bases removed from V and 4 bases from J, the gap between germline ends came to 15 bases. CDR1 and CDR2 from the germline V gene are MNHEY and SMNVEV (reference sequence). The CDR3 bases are TGTGCCAGCAGTCCTACGGGTGCAGGGGGAAACACCATATATTTT. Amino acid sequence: CASSPTGAGGNTIYF.

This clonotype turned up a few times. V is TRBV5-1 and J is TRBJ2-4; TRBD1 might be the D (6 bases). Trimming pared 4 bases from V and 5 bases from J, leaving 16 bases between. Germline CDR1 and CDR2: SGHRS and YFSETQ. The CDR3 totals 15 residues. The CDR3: CASSLRPGHQNIQYF. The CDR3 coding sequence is TGCGCCAGCAGCCTAAGACCGGGACACCAAAACATTCAGTACTTC.

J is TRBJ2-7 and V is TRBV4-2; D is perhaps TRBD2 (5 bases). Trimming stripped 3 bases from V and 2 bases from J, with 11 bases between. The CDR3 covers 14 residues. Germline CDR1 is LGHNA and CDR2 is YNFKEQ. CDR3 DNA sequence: TGTGCCAGCAGCCAGGAGGATTCCCCCTACGAGCAGTACTTC. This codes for CASSQEDSPYEQYF.